What follows are 17 T cell receptor beta chains derived from one specimen sequenced in a study of identical twins. TCRdb independently ran MiXCR on the 5' RACE reads; one entry per CDR3 protein. The data show about 920,000 distinct CDR3 sequences, roughly an eighth seen once. These data also formed part of another study, on yellow fever vaccine responses in identical twins.

Sequenced: PBMCs. These receptors all stem from a woman between 18 and 30 years old in good health.

The table lists this clonotype with a few counts. V is TRBV24-1 and J is TRBJ2-3, with TRBD2 identical over 12 bases. The CDR3 loop spans 20 amino acids. Germline V gene lookup returns CDR1 KGHDR and CDR2 SFDVKD. Trimming at V came to 2 bases and at J to 4 bases, leaving 15 bases not matched to a gene. CDR3 in amino acids: CATSDSQNIGLAGIPDTQYF. The CDR3, as DNA: TGTGCCACCAGTGATTCTCAAAACATAGGACTAGCGGGGATTCCAGATACGCAGTATTTT.

This clonotype turned up a few times. The genes are TRBV12-3 or TRBV12-4 and TRBJ2-1, with 11 bases aligning to TRBD2. The CDR3 consists of 15 residues. V dropped 5 bases and J dropped 6; count of bases not matched to a gene: 6. The CDR3 nucleotides read TGTGCCAGCAGTCTTGATAGCGGGAGGGCCAATGAGCAGTTCTTC. Its translation: CASSLDSGRANEQFF.

The V and J genes are TRBV5-1 and TRBJ2-1; TRBD1 matches 7 bases. Germline assignment: CDR1 SGHRS and CDR2 YFSETQ. With 2 bases clipped from V and 6 bases from J, the junction kept 8 bases outside the gene matches. The CDR3 is 15 residues long. CDR3 DNA sequence: TGCGCCAGCAGCTTTCTCGGGACAGCCCTCAATGAGCAGTTCTTC. Its protein is CASSFLGTALNEQFF.

This clonotype has just a few counts. The J gene is TRBJ2-1, the V gene TRBV20-1; 8 nucleotides line up with TRBD1. The CDR3 extends over 17 amino acids. Losses at the gene ends were 3 bases for V and 4 bases for J; bases not matched to a gene: 14. In germline, CDR1 is DFQATT, CDR2 SNEGSKA (reference sequence). This CDR3 is CSASPRRQGIPYNEQFF. CDR3 coding DNA: TGCAGTGCTAGTCCACGCCGACAGGGGATCCCTTACAATGAGCAGTTCTTC.

The chain carries TRBV2 and TRBJ1-5; D not certain. Germline V gene data show CDR1 as SNHLY and CDR2 as FYNNEI. The CDR3 length is 14 residues. Trimming left V 7 bases short and J 5 bases short, with 15 bases between. CDR3 sequence reads: CASTERDSDQPQHF. The CDR3 bases are TGTGCCAGCACCGAAAGGGATTCTGATCAGCCCCAGCATTTT.

This clonotype has only a few counts. V gene TRBV25-1 combines with J gene TRBJ2-1, with D possibly called TRBD1 or TRBD2 (7 bases each). The ends were cut back, 5 bases at V and 8 bases at J, with 19 bases in the middle. Germline loops: CDR1 MGHDK, CDR2 SYGVNS. The CDR3 has 15 residues. CDR3 DNA sequence: TGTGCCAGCAGTCCTTGGGACAGCGGGAAAGATGAGCAGTTCTTC. Its protein is CASSPWDSGKDEQFF.

The chain recombines TRBV27 with TRBJ2-3, with TRBD1 as a possible D gene (5 bases). This CDR3 is built from 16 residues. V shed 5 bases and J shed 3 bases, with 18 bases lying between them. Germline CDR1 reads MNHEY; CDR2 reads SMNVEV (reference sequence). The CDR3: CASSPTRGVRTDTQYF. In DNA form, the CDR3 reads TGTGCCAGCAGTCCAACAAGGGGTGTTAGGACAGATACGCAGTATTTT.

This rearrangement joins TRBV5-1 to TRBJ2-2; 11 positions agree with TRBD2. This CDR3 is 16 amino acids long. The germline V gene encodes CDR1 SGHRS and CDR2 YFSETQ. The ends lost 3 bases at V and 3 bases at J; junction bases unmatched: 4. The CDR3 sequence is CASSSLAGGDTGELFF. The CDR3 DNA sequence: TGCGCCAGCAGCTCTCTAGCGGGAGGAGACACCGGGGAGCTGTTTTTT.

This clonotype was recorded at least ten times. The chain uses TRBV5-1 and TRBJ2-3; 9 bases fit TRBD2. The germline gives CDR1 SGHRS, CDR2 YFSETQ. Losses at the gene ends were 0 bases for V and 0 bases for J; bases not matched to a gene: 5. CDR3 length: 17 amino acids. The CDR3 DNA sequence: TGCGCCAGCAGCTTGGTTTCTAGCGGGACTAGCACAGATACGCAGTATTTT. The encoded protein is CASSLVSSGTSTDTQYF.

This rearrangement joins TRBV20-1 to TRBJ2-5; 8 nucleotides line up with TRBD2. CDR1 and CDR2 (germline): DFQATT, SNEGSKA (reference sequence). V gave up 5 bases and J gave up 1 base; unmatched junction bases: 9. The CDR3 spans 15 residues. The CDR3 loop is CSAGTSGRRQETQYF. In DNA form, the CDR3 reads TGCAGTGCTGGAACTAGCGGTCGTCGCCAAGAGACCCAGTACTTC.

The CDR3 spells CASRTGRHNEKLFF. CDR3 bases: TGTGCCAGCAGGACAGGAAGGCATAATGAAAAACTGTTTTTT. This chain connects TRBV6-1 to TRBJ1-4; possibly TRBD1 for D (6 bases). The germline CDR1 and CDR2 sequences are MNHNS and SASEGT. There are 14 residues in the CDR3. The V and J ends lost 6 bases and 4 bases respectively, with 12 bases between them.

This clonotype was seen more than once but under ten times. This chain uses TRBV12-3 or TRBV12-4 with TRBJ2-1; D is perhaps TRBD2 (6 bases). Between the trimmed V and J ends, which lost 3 bases and 8 bases, there was a span of 23 bases. There are 17 residues in the CDR3. The chain's CDR3 is CASSFKGPGSGEHEQFF. As DNA, the CDR3 is TGTGCCAGCAGTTTTAAAGGGCCGGGATCGGGGGAACATGAGCAGTTCTTC.

This clonotype was observed a handful of times. Compared with germline, one end of the junction differs, possibly owing to a read error. The chain carries TRBV20-1 and TRBJ1-6; TRBD1 matches at 7 bases. This CDR3 comprises 14 residues. The V gene's germline CDR1 is DFQATT and CDR2 SNEGSKA (reference sequence). CDR3 sequence: CSARQGVDNSPLHF. The CDR3 DNA reads as TGCAGTGCTAGACAGGGGGTAGACAATTCACCCCTTCACTTT.

The rearrangement uses TRBV9 and TRBJ2-2; D might be TRBD1 (7 bases). V lost 3 bases to trimming and J lost 4 bases, with 19 bases between them. The V gene's germline CDR1 is SGDLS and CDR2 YYNGEE. This CDR3 has 17 amino acids. The CDR3, as DNA: TGTGCCAGCAGCGCGGAGGGGACAGCACTCACCACCGGGGAGCTGTTTTTT. Amino acids: CASSAEGTALTTGELFF.

In its sample, this clonotype was seen a few times. The chain links TRBV12-3 or TRBV12-4 to TRBJ2-4, with D unresolved. The CDR3 extends over 13 amino acids. The V and J ends lost 8 bases and 1 base respectively, with 9 bases between them. The CDR3 coding sequence is TGTGCCAGCGCGTCCCGGGCCAAAAACATTCAGTACTTC. It is translated as CASASRAKNIQYF.

The gene calls are TRBV20-1 and TRBJ2-1; weak D call: TRBD2 (6 bases). CDR1 is DFQATT and CDR2 is SNEGSKA in the germline V gene (reference sequence). This CDR3 contains 14 residues. V shed 1 base and J shed 5 bases, with 12 bases lying between them. In DNA form, the CDR3 reads TGCAGTGCTAGAGGTCGCGGGGTTAACAATGAGCAGTTCTTC. Translated: CSARGRGVNNEQFF.

This clonotype was observed a handful of times. The chain carries TRBV28 and TRBJ2-4; TRBD1 is a possible D gene (6 bases). The CDR3 is 16 residues long. Germline V lookup: CDR1 MDHEN, CDR2 SYDVKM. V lost 4 bases, J lost 0 bases, and 13 bases lay in between. The CDR3 reads CASSSPGQLAKNIQYF. The CDR3 DNA is TGTGCCAGCAGTTCTCCGGGACAACTAGCCAAAAACATTCAGTACTTC.